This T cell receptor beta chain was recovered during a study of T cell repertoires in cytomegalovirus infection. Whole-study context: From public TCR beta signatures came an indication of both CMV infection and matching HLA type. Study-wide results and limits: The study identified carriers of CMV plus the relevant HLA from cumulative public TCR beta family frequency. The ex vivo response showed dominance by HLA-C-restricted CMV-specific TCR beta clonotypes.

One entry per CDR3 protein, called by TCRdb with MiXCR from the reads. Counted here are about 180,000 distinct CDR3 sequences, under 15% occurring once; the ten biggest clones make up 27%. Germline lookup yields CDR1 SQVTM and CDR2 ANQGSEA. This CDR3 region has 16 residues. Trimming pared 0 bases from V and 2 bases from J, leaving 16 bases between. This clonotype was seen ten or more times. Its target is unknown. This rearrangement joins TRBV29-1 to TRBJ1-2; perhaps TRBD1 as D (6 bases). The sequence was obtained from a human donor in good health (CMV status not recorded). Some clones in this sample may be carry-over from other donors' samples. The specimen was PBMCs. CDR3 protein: CSVEERGGIGNYGYTF. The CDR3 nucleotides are TGCAGCGTTGAAGAGAGAGGGGGGATAGGAAACTATGGCTACACCTTC.